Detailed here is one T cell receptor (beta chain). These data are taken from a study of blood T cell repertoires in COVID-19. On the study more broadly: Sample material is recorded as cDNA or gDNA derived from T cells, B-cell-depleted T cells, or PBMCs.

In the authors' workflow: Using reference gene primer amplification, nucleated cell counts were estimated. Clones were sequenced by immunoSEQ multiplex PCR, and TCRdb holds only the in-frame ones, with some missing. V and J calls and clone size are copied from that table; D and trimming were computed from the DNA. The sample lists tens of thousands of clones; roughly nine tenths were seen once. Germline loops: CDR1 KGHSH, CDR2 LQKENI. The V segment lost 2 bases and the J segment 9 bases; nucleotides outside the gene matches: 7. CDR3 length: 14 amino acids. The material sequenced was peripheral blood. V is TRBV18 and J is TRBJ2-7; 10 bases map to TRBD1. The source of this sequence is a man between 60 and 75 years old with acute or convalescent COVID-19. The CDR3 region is CASSPRTGGLGQYF. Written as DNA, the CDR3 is TGTGCCAGCTCACCAAGGACAGGGGGTTTAGGGCAGTACTTC.